Listed below are T cell receptor beta chains from one sample, sequenced in a study of cytomegalovirus exposure and HLA in healthy donors. TCRdb's copy holds only in-frame clones and misses some; the assay was immunoSEQ multiplex PCR. The sample holds 200,000 or so clones, approximately 78% seen once. The sample comprised PBMCs. The receptors were gathered from a woman aged 40 to 55 in good health and CMV-seronegative. Each CDR3 is given with its conserved first and last residue. The D gene is left open where the match is weak. Only part of the rows carry a size: once, few, many, or a class if the clone is expanded.

>TRBJ2-1|once|TRBD2|TRBV19
TGTGCCAGTAGTCCGGGGACTAGCGGGGCTTACAATGAGCAGTTCTTC
CASSPGTSGAYNEQFF
>TRBJ2-1|.|TRBD1|TRBV6-1
TGTGCCAGCATAAGGACAGGGCGTAACAATGAGCAGTTCTTC
CASIRTGRNNEQFF
>TRBJ2-7|.|.|TRBV15
TGTGCCACCAGCAGAGATTGGCACGAGCAGTACTTC
CATSRDWHEQYF
>TRBJ1-3|.|.|TRBV2
TGTGCCAGCAGTGAACGGACAGCAGGCTCTGGAAACACCATATATTTT
CASSERTAGSGNTIYF
>TRBJ1-1|.|TRBD1|TRBV4-1
TGCGCCAGCAGGATGGGACAGGCGGGTTTAAACACTGAAGCTTTCTTT
CASRMGQAGLNTEAFF
>TRBJ1-3|.|.|TRBV5-1
TGCGCCAGCAGCGTGGACAGATCCACCATATATTTT
CASSVDRSTIYF
>TRBJ1-2|.|.|TRBV5-1
TGCGCCAGCAGCGAAGGGGGCTATGGCTACACCTTC
CASSEGGYGYTF
>TRBJ2-2|.|.|TRBV19
TGTGCCAGTAGTGAGGTGGAGGGCGCGAACACCGGGGAGCTGTTTTTT
CASSEVEGANTGELFF
>TRBJ1-1|.|.|TRBV6-4
TGTGCCAGCAGTCCCCTACAGGGTGCTGAAGCTTTCTTT
CASSPLQGAEAFF
>TRBJ2-3|.|.|TRBV9
TGTGCCAGCAGCGAGAGGGAGGGGGGCTCAGATACGCAGTATTTT
CASSEREGGSDTQYF
>TRBJ2-7|.|TRBD2|TRBV11-2
TGTGCCAGCAGCTTAGATATGGCGGGAGGCGCCTACGAGCAGTACTTC
CASSLDMAGGAYEQYF
>TRBJ1-5|once|TRBD1|TRBV19
TGTGCCAGTAGTATGGACCAGGGGGCGATTCGGAATCAGCCCCAGCATTTT
CASSMDQGAIRNQPQHF
>TRBJ2-7|.|.|TRBV29-1
TGCAGCGTCACCCACCGGGACAAATCCTACGAGCAGTACTTC
CSVTHRDKSYEQYF
>TRBJ2-7|once|TRBD1|TRBV19
TGTGCCAGTAGGCCGGACAGGGGGTACCACGAGCAGTACTTC
CASRPDRGYHEQYF
>TRBJ2-7|.|.|TRBV27
TGTGCCAGCAGTTTCACCGAGCCCTACGAGCAGTACTTC
CASSFTEPYEQYF
>TRBJ2-3|.|.|TRBV29-1
TGCAGCGTTGAAGGTTGGGAGGCGGGCCCAGATACGCAGTATTTT
CSVEGWEAGPDTQYF
>TRBJ2-7|.|TRBD2|TRBV11-2
TGTGCCAGCAGCTTAGTGAGCCAGCGGGGGTCCTACGAGCAGTACTTC
CASSLVSQRGSYEQYF
>TRBJ1-1|.|.|TRBV7-8
TGTGCCAGCAGCTTACCAGGGACTGAAGCTTTCTTT
CASSLPGTEAFF
>TRBJ2-2|.|.|TRBV10-2
TGCGCCAGCAGAGAGCGGAACACCGGGGAGCTGTTTTTT
CASRERNTGELFF
>TRBJ1-4|.|.|TRBV30
TGTGCCTGGACCAACAGGGTTGGGTATGAAAAACTGTTTTTT
CAWTNRVGYEKLFF
>TRBJ2-7|.|.|TRBV19
TGTGCCAGTAGGGGGAGGGGGGACCACGGCTACGAGCAGTACTTC
CASRGRGDHGYEQYF
>TRBJ2-4|.|.|TRBV5-1
TGCGCCAGCACCCTTGACTCGGTCAAAAACATTCAGTACTTC
CASTLDSVKNIQYF
>TRBJ1-5|.|.|TRBV6-1
TGTGCCAGCAGTGATTATTGGGCAGACCGCAATCAGCCCCAGCATTTT
CASSDYWADRNQPQHF
>TRBJ2-1|.|TRBD1|TRBV12-5
TGTGCTAGCGGTTTGGTACTGGGGAAGGGGGCCAACAATGAGCAGTTCTTC
CASGLVLGKGANNEQFF
>TRBJ2-1|.|TRBD2|TRBV19
TGTGCCACCACTCGGACTAGCGGGAGTTCGTCCTACAATGAGCAGTTCTTC
CATTRTSGSSSYNEQFF
>TRBJ2-2|.|.|TRBV9
TGTGCCAGCAGCGTCCACCGGTCTAACACCGGGGAGCTGTTTTTT
CASSVHRSNTGELFF
>TRBJ2-6|.|.|TRBV15
TGTGCCACCAGCCCCCGCCGGGGAGTGGTAGGCTCTGGGGCCAACGTCCTGACTTTC
CATSPRRGVVGSGANVLTF
>TRBJ1-1|.|TRBD1|TRBV6-5
TGTGCCAGCAGTTACTCTTGGGGACAGTACACTGAAGCTTTCTTT
CASSYSWGQYTEAFF
>TRBJ2-1|.|TRBD2|TRBV29-1
TGCAGCGTTGGGGCCGGGACTAGCGGTGACAATGAGCAGTTCTTC
CSVGAGTSGDNEQFF
>TRBJ1-5|.|.|TRBV7-9
TGTGCCAGCAGCCCGACAGACTCTAATCAGCCCCAGCATTTT
CASSPTDSNQPQHF
>TRBJ1-4|.|.|TRBV30
TGTGCCTGGAGTCCCGGACAAACTCTAAATGAAAAACTGTTTTTT
CAWSPGQTLNEKLFF
>TRBJ2-7|.|.|TRBV19
TGTGCCAGTAGTATCGTCGCAGGGGATACCTACGAGCAGTACTTC
CASSIVAGDTYEQYF
>TRBJ2-2|once|TRBD1|TRBV7-3
TGTGCCAGCAGAAGACAGGGGGCTGTCGGGGAGCTGTTTTTT
CASRRQGAVGELFF
>TRBJ2-2|.|TRBD2|TRBV30
TGTGCCAGCCTCGGGGGGAGATGGGAGCTGTTTTTT
CASLGGRWELFF
>TRBJ2-4|.|TRBD2|TRBV7-2
TGTGCCAGCAGCTCCAGACTAGCGGGACACGACATTCAGTACTTC
CASSSRLAGHDIQYF
>TRBJ2-7|.|.|TRBV19
TGTGCCAGTAGTGAGGCAGGGATGGACGAGCAGTACTTC
CASSEAGMDEQYF
>TRBJ2-7|.|TRBD2|TRBV5-1
TGCGCCAGCAGCTTGGCCTCGGGGGGGAGGGCCCCCGAGCAGTACTTC
CASSLASGGRAPEQYF
>TRBJ2-7|.|TRBD2|TRBV5-1
TGCGCCAGCAGCTTGGGAAGCGGGGCCTACGAGCAGTACTTC
CASSLGSGAYEQYF
>TRBJ1-5|.|TRBD1|TRBV4-1
TGCGCCAGCAGCCAAGAAGGACAGGGGGCCAGGCCCCAGCATTTT
CASSQEGQGARPQHF
>TRBJ2-7|.|.|TRBV4-1
TGCGCCAGCTACCGAAAATTTGACAGGCCCTCCTACGAGCAGTACTTC
CASYRKFDRPSYEQYF
>TRBJ2-2|.|TRBD1|TRBV28
TGTGCCAGCAGAAGCCCGGGACAGGGTGCGAACACCGGGGAGCTGTTTTTT
CASRSPGQGANTGELFF
>TRBJ2-7|once|.|TRBV7-9
TGTGCCAGCAGCCCCGGCGGGCAGGACCTATACTTC
CASSPGGQDLYF
>TRBJ1-4|.|.|TRBV19
TGTGCCACGCGACAGGCTGCAACTAATGAAAAACTGTTTTTT
CATRQAATNEKLFF
>TRBJ1-3|.|.|TRBV9
TGTGCCAGCAGCGTAGGGTCCTCCGGGGGGAAATCTGGAAACACCATATATTTT
CASSVGSSGGKSGNTIYF
>TRBJ1-1|few|.|TRBV27
TGTGCCAGCGGAACTCAACGACAGAACACTGAAGCTTTCTTT
CASGTQRQNTEAFF
>TRBJ2-7|.|TRBD2|TRBV5-8
TGTGCCAGCAGCTGGAATCGCGGGAGCTACGAGCAGTACTTC
CASSWNRGSYEQYF
>TRBJ1-2|.|.|TRBV7-3
TGTGCCAGCAGCCAACAGGACCACTATGGCTACACCTTC
CASSQQDHYGYTF